One sample yielded the 4 T cell receptor beta chains listed below, sequenced in a study of T cell responses to AZD1222 COVID-19 vaccine. The method was immunoSEQ multiplex PCR; TCRdb's version includes in-frame clones alone and lacks a portion of them. The sample lists around 78,000 clones, roughly 90% occurring once. The material was peripheral blood, obtained on day 0 of AZD1222 vaccination. The receptor set was obtained from an adult in good health.

V gene TRBV9 combines with J gene TRBJ1-4; D gene uncertain. Trimming took 0 bases from V and 3 from J, leaving 9 bases between them. The CDR3 covers 15 residues. Germline loops: CDR1 SGDLS, CDR2 YYNGEE. The CDR3 sequence is CASSVGWQSNEKLFF. CDR3 nucleotide sequence: TGTGCCAGCAGCGTAGGTTGGCAGTCTAATGAAAAACTGTTTTTT.

The rearrangement joins TRBV7-2 to TRBJ1-4, with 7 bases fitting TRBD1. The CDR3 is 16 residues long. Per the germline V gene, CDR1 is SGHTA and CDR2 is FQGNSA. After removal of 5 bases from V and 7 bases from J, the junction contained 13 bases not matched to a gene. The CDR3 reads CASSQGGAGAGEKLFF. CDR3 coding DNA: TGTGCCAGCAGCCAGGGGGGGGCTGGAGCTGGTGAAAAACTGTTTTTT.

This chain links TRBV4-2 with TRBJ2-3, with unresolved D. V lost 1 base to trimming and J lost 9 bases, with 14 bases between them. The length of the CDR3 is 14 residues. Germline V gives CDR1 LGHNA, CDR2 YNFKEQ. The CDR3 sequence: CASSQVDPKGTQYF. The CDR3 DNA reads as TGTGCCAGCAGCCAAGTCGACCCGAAGGGCACGCAGTATTTT.

The chain uses TRBV30 and TRBJ1-5; D remains ambiguous. Germline values: CDR1 GTSNPN, CDR2 SVGIG (reference sequence). The CDR3 consists of 13 residues. Deletions cut 3 bases from V and 8 bases from J, with 14 bases between. CDR3 sequence (DNA): TGTGCCTGGAGCCCGAATGCCATGGAGCCCCAGCATTTT. This translates into CAWSPNAMEPQHF.